One sample yielded the 6 T cell receptor beta chains listed below, sequenced in a study of T cell responses to AZD1222 COVID-19 vaccine. Method: immunoSEQ multiplex PCR; TCRdb's copy keeps in-frame clones and lacks some. Here the sample spans 140,000 to 150,000 clones, roughly 85% being singletons. Sequenced material: peripheral blood, taken on day 0 of AZD1222 vaccination. Receptor source: an adult in good health.

This clone appeared a single time. The chain recombines TRBV5-6 with TRBJ2-7; D call uncertain. Germline V lookup: CDR1 SGHDT, CDR2 YYEEEE. CDR3 length: 12 residues. V was cut by 0 bases and J by 4 bases, with 5 bases left in between. This CDR3 is CASSLGGYEQYF. DNA for the CDR3: TGTGCCAGCAGCTTGGGGGGTTACGAGCAGTACTTC.

This chain links TRBV7-9 with TRBJ2-7; 7 bases line up with TRBD1. The CDR3 contains 14 residues. CDR1 is SEHNR, CDR2 FQNEAQ, per germline (reference sequence). V lost 3 bases to trimming and J lost 3 bases; unmatched junction nucleotides: 5. The DNA for the CDR3 is TGTGCCAGCAGCTTGGACAGGAAAAGCTACGAGCAGTACTTC. It specifies CASSLDRKSYEQYF.

V gene TRBV2 combines with J gene TRBJ1-2, with D unresolved. Between the trimmed V and J ends, which lost 5 bases and 3 bases, there was a span of 19 bases. Germline loops: CDR1 SNHLY, CDR2 FYNNEI. This CDR3 has 16 residues. CDR3 sequence reads: CASSTDPYKGDYGYTF. The CDR3 nucleotides are TGTGCCAGCAGTACTGACCCCTATAAGGGCGACTATGGCTACACCTTC. The full variable domain, in which reference TRBV2 and TRBJ1-2 provide the parts outside the CDR3, is EPEVTQTPSHQVTQMGQEVILRCVPISNHLYFYWYRQILGQKVEFLVSFYNNEISEKSEIFDDQFSVERPDGSNFTLKIRSTKLEDSAMYFCASSTDPYKGDYGYTFGSGTRLTVV.

The rearrangement links TRBV2 to TRBJ1-2, with 8 bases aligning to TRBD1. The CDR3 runs 15 residues. Germline assignment: CDR1 SNHLY and CDR2 FYNNEI. Trimming removed 2 bases from V and 8 bases from J; junction bases left unmatched: 10. The CDR3 loop is CASSEIWTGTGGYTF. As DNA, the CDR3 is TGTGCCAGCAGTGAAATTTGGACAGGGACTGGAGGCTACACCTTC.

This sequence joins TRBV29-1 and TRBJ2-3; tentative D call: TRBD2 (5 bases). The germline gives CDR1 SQVTM, CDR2 ANQGSEA. There are 15 residues in the CDR3. The ends were cut back, 1 base at V and 1 base at J, with 12 bases in the middle. The CDR3 nucleotides are TGCAGCGTTGAAGTCCGTCGGGGAGGCACAGATACGCAGTATTTT. Amino acids: CSVEVRRGGTDTQYF.

J is TRBJ1-2 and V is TRBV6-6; 7 positions match TRBD1. This CDR3 comprises 13 residues. CDR1 MNHNY and CDR2 SVGAGI come from the germline V gene (reference sequence). J gave up 8 bases and V 2 bases, and 5 bases lay outside the gene matches. In DNA form, the CDR3 reads TGTGCCAGCAGTTACACGACAGGGCAAGGCTACACCTTC. Its translation is CASSYTTGQGYTF.